Below, one T cell receptor (beta chain) is given with its context. The antigen is undetermined. As for treatment: roughly 10-day PBMC culture with coronavirus spike peptide pools or control peptides (ViraFEST assay). Sequence data for DNA of cultured CD4+ T cells were generated by the Oncomine TCR Beta short-read assay. TCRdb recomputed calls from the PCR reads with MiXCR, one row per CDR3 protein. Of more than 20,000 distinct CDR3 sequences in the sample, 35% to 40% were seen once. These data come from a study of vaccination and CD4 T cells after COVID-19. Study details: From HCoV-229E, HCoV-OC43, HCoV-NL63 and SARS-CoV-2, overlapping spike peptides were used to stimulate the cells.

The CDR3 loop spans 13 amino acids. J was trimmed by 8 bases and V by 6 bases; bases with no gene match: 8. Per germline, CDR1 SNHLY and CDR2 FYNNEI. The TCR comes from a human donor who had recovered from COVID-19. The specimen was CD4+ T cells from blood, cultured in vitro, collected before SARS-CoV-2 vaccination. This sequence joins TRBV2 and TRBJ1-2; TRBD1 matches at 8 bases. As DNA, the CDR3 is TGTGCCAGCAGCACGGACAGGGTGAGAGGCTACACCTTC. It specifies CASSTDRVRGYTF.